This entry is about one T cell receptor beta chain. Its cognate antigen is unknown. Each molecule of TCR cDNA was tagged with one unique molecular identifier. TCRdb recomputed calls from the 5' RACE reads with MiXCR, one row per CDR3 protein. The top ten hold roughly an eighth of the sample, which has tens of thousands of distinct CDR3 sequences, approximately 6.6% seen once. This sample is drawn from a study of spatial heterogeneity in lung cancer. In the study overall: Sequences of the beta chain were consistently detected in greater numbers than alpha-chain sequences. General observations from the study: Blood carried ubiquitous expanded tumor TCRs more at resection than follow-up.

Time point described: sample taken at primary tumor resection. Material for sequencing was whole RNA from tumor, nontumor lung or frozen PBMC, left unsorted. A total of approximately 69 untreated early-stage non-small cell lung cancer patients served as donors. With 8 bases clipped from V and 11 bases from J, the junction kept 17 bases outside the gene matches. The CDR3 runs to 14 residues. Germline CDR1 SEHNR, CDR2 FQNEAQ (reference sequence). The TCR comes from a male donor with early-stage non-small cell lung cancer. The chain uses TRBV7-9 and TRBJ1-1; TRBD1 matches at 7 bases. The specimen comprised PBMCs, sampled at surgery. The CDR3 spells CASGLTGAPGGAFF. The CDR3 DNA is TGTGCCAGCGGGCTAACAGGGGCCCCGGGAGGGGCTTTCTTT.